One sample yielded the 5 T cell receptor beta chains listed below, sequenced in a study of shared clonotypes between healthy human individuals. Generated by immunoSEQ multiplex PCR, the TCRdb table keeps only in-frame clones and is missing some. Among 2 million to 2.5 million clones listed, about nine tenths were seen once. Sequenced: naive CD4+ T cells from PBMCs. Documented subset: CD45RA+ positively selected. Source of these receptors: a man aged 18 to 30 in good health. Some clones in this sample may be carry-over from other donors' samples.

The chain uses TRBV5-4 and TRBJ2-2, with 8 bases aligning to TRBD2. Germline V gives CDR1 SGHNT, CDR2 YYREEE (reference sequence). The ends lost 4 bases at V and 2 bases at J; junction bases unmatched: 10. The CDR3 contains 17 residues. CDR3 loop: CASSRGGREGNTGELFF. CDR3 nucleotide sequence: TGTGCCAGCAGCCGGGGAGGACGGGAGGGTAACACCGGGGAGCTGTTTTTT.

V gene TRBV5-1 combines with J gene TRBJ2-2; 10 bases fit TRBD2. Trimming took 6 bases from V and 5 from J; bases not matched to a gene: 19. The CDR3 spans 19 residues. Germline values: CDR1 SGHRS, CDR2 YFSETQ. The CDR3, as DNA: TGCGCCAGCACCGGAGGAGTAACTAGCGGGACCGCTCAGACCGGGGAGCTGTTTTTT. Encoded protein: CASTGGVTSGTAQTGELFF. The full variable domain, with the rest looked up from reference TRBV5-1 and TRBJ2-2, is KAGVTQTPRYLIKTRGQQVTLSCSPISGHRSVSWYQQTPGQGLQFLFEYFSETQRNKGNFPGRFSGRQFSNSRSEMNVSTLELGDSALYLCASTGGVTSGTAQTGELFFGEGSRLTVL.

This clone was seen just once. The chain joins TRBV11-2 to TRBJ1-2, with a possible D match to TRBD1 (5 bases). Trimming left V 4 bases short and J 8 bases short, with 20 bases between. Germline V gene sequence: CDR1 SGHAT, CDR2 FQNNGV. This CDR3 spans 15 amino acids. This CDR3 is CASSSSPAGPAGYTF. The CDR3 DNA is TGTGCCAGCAGCTCCTCCCCCGCAGGGCCTGCCGGCTACACCTTC. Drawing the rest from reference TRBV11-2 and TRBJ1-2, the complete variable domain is EAGVAQSPRYKIIEKRQSVAFWCNPISGHATLYWYQQILGQGPKLLIQFQNNGVVDDSQLPKDRFSAERLKGVDSTLKIQPAKLEDSAVYLCASSSSPAGPAGYTFGSGTRLTVV.

CDR3 residues: CASSLAGTTPYNEQFF. The CDR3, as DNA: TGTGCCAGCAGCTTAGCTGGGACTACTCCCTACAATGAGCAGTTCTTC. This rearrangement joins TRBV7-2 to TRBJ2-1; TRBD2 matches at 7 bases. Germline V gene sequence: CDR1 SGHTA, CDR2 FQGNSA. CDR3 size: 16 residues. The trim removed 0 bases at V and 2 bases at J, leaving 4 bases unmatched.

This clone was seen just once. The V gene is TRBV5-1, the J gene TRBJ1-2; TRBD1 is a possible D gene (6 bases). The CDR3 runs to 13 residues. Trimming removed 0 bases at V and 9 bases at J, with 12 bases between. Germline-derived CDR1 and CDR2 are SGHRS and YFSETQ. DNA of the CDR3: TGCGCCAGCAGCTTGGGGACAGAAGCGAGCTACACCTTC. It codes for CASSLGTEASYTF.